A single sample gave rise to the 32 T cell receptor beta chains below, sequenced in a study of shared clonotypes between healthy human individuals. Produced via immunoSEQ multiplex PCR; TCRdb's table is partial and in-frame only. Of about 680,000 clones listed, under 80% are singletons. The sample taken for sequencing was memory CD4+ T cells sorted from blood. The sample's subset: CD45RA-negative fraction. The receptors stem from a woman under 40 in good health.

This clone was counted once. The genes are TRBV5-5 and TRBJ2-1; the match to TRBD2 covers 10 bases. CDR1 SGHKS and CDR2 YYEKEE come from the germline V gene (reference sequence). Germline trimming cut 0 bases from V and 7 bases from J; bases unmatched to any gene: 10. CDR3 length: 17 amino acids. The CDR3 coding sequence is TGTGCCAGCAGCTTGGCCCCGCGAGCGGGAGGGAGAAATGAGCAGTTCTTC. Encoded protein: CASSLAPRAGGRNEQFF.

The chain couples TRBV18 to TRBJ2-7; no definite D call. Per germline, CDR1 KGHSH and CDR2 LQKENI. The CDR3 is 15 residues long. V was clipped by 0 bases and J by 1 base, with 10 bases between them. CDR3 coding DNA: TGTGCCAGCTCACCACCGGCCACCGGATCCTACGAGCAGTACTTC. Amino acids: CASSPPATGSYEQYF. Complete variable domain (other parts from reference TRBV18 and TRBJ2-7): NAGVMQNPRHLVRRRGQEARLRCSPMKGHSHVYWYRQLPEEGLKFMVYLQKENIIDESGMPKERFSAEFPKEGPSILRIQQVVRGDSAAYFCASSPPATGSYEQYFGPGTRLTVT.

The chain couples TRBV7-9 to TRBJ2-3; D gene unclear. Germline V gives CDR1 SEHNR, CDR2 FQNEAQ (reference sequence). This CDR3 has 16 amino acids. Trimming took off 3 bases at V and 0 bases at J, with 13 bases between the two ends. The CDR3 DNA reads TGTGCCAGCAGCTTTTTAACCGCAGAGAGCACAGATACGCAGTATTTT. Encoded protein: CASSFLTAESTDTQYF. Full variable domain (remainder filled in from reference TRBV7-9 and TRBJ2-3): DTGVSQNPRHKITKRGQNVTFRCDPISEHNRLYWYRQTLGQGPEFLTYFQNEAQLEKSRLLSDRFSAERPKGSFSTLEIQRTEQGDSAMYLCASSFLTAESTDTQYFGPGTRLTVL.

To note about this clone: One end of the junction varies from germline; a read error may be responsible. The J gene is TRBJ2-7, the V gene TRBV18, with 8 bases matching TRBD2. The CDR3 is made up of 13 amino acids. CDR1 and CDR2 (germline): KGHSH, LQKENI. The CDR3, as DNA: TGTGCCAGCTCACCACGGGAGCGGGAGAACTGGGACTTC. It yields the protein CASSPRERENWDF.

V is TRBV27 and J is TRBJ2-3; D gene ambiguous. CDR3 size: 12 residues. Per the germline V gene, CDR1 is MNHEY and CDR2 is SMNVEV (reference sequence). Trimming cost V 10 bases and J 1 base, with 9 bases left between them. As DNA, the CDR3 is TGTGCCACCCACCGGGGCACAGATACGCAGTATTTT. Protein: CATHRGTDTQYF.

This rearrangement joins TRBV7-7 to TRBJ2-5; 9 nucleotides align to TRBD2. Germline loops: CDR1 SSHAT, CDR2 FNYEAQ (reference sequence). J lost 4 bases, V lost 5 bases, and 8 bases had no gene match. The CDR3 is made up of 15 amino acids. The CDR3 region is CASSLQRGATETQYF. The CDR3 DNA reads TGTGCCAGCAGCCTCCAGCGGGGGGCTACAGAGACCCAGTACTTC.

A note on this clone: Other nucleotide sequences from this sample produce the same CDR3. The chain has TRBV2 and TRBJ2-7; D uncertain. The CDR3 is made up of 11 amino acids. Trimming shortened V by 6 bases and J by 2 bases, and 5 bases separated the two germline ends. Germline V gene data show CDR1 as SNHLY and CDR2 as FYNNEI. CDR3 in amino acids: CASSTAYEQYF. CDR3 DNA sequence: TGTGCCAGCAGCACCGCCTACGAGCAGTACTTC.

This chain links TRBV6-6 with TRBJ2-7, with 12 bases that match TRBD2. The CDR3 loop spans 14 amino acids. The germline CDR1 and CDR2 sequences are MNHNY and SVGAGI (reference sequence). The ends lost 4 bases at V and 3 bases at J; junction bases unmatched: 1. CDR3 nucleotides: TGTGCCAGCAGTTCGACTAGCGGGAGCTACGAGCAGTACTTC. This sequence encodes CASSSTSGSYEQYF.

CDR3 residues: CASSRDQDRRGEQYF. The CDR3 DNA reads as TGTGCCAGCAGCCGAGACCAGGACAGAAGAGGCGAGCAGTACTTC. The chain is built from TRBV14 and TRBJ2-7, with D possibly TRBD1 on 6 matching bases. The CDR3 has 15 amino acids. Germline assignment: CDR1 SGHDN and CDR2 FVKESK. V was clipped by 4 bases and J by 6 bases, with 19 bases between them. Complete variable domain (other parts from reference TRBV14 and TRBJ2-7): EAGVTQFPSHSVIEKGQTVTLRCDPISGHDNLYWYRRVMGKEIKFLLHFVKESKQDESGMPNNRFLAERTGGTYSTLKVQPAELEDSGVYFCASSRDQDRRGEQYFGPGTRLTVT.

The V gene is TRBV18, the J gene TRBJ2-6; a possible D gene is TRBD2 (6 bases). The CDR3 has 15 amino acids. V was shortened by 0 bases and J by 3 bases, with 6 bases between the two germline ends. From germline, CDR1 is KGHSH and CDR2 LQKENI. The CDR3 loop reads CASSPPGGGANVLTF. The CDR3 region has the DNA TGTGCCAGCTCACCACCGGGAGGTGGGGCCAACGTCCTGACTTTC.

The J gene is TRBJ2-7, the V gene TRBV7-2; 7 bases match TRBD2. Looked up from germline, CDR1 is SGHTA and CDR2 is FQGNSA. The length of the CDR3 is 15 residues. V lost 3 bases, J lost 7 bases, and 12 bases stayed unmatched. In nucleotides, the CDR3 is TGTGCCAGCAGCTTCCAGGACATATTCGGGGGGGAGCAGTACTTC. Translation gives CASSFQDIFGGEQYF.

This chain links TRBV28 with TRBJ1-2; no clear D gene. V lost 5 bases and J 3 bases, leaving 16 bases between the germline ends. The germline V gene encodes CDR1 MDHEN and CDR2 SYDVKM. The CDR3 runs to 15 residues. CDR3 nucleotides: TGTGCCAGCAGTCCCCACAGCGGTGGGTACTATGGCTACACCTTC. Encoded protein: CASSPHSGGYYGYTF.

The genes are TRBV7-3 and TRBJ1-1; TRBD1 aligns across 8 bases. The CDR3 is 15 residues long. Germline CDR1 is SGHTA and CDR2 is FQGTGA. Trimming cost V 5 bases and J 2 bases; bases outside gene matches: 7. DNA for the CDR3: TGTGCCAGCAGCGGCAGGGGGCTGCTTAACACTGAAGCTTTCTTT. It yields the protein CASSGRGLLNTEAFF.

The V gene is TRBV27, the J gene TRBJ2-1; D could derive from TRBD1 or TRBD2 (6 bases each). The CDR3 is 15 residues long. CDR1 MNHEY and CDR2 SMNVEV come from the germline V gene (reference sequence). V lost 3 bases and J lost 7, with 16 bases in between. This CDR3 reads CASSFPGARVNEQFF. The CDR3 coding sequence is TGTGCCAGCAGTTTTCCGGGGGCTCGTGTTAATGAGCAGTTCTTC.

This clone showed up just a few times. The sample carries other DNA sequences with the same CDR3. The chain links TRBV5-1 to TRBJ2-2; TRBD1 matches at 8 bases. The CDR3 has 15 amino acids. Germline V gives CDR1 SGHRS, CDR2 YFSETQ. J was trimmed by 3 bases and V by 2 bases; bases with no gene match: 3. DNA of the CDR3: TGCGCCAGCAGCTTAGGACAGGGCCACACCGGGGAGCTGTTTTTT. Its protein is CASSLGQGHTGELFF. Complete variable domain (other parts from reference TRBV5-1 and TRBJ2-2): KAGVTQTPRYLIKTRGQQVTLSCSPISGHRSVSWYQQTPGQGLQFLFEYFSETQRNKGNFPGRFSGRQFSNSRSEMNVSTLELGDSALYLCASSLGQGHTGELFFGEGSRLTVL.

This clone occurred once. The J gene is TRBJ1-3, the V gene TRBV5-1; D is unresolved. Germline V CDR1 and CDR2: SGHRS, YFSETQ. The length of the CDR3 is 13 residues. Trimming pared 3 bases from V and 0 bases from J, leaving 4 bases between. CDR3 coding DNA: TGCGCCAGCAGCTCGAGCTCTGGAAACACCATATATTTT. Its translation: CASSSSSGNTIYF.

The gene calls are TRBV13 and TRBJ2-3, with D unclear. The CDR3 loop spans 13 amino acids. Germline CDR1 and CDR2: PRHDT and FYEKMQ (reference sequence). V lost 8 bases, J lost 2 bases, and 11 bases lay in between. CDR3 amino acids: CASGVATTDTQYF. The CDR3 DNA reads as TGTGCCAGCGGGGTGGCTACCACAGATACGCAGTATTTT.

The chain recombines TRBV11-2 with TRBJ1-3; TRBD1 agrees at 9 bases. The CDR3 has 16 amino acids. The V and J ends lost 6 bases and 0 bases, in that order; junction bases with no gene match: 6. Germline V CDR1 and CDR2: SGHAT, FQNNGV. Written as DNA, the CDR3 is TGTGCCAGCAGGCTGGACAGGGGAATCTCTGGAAACACCATATATTTT. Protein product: CASRLDRGISGNTIYF.

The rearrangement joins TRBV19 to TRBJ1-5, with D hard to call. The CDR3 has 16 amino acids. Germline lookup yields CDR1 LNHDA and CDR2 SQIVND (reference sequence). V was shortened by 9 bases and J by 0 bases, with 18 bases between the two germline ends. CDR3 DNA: TGTGCCAGCGGCGGTAAGGGAATGTATAGCAATCAGCCCCAGCATTTT. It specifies CASGGKGMYSNQPQHF.

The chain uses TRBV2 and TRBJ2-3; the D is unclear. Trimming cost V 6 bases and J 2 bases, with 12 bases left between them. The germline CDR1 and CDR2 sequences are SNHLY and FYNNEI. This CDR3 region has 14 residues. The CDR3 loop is CASSGLENTDTQYF. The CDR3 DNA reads TGTGCCAGCAGCGGGCTGGAAAACACAGATACGCAGTATTTT.

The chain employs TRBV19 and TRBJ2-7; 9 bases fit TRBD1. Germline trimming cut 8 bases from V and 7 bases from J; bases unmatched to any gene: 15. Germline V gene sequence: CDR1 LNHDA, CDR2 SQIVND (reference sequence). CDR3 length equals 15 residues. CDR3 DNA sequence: TGTGCCAGTGCCCCTCGGACAGGGGCCTCGGGGGAGCAGTACTTC. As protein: CASAPRTGASGEQYF.

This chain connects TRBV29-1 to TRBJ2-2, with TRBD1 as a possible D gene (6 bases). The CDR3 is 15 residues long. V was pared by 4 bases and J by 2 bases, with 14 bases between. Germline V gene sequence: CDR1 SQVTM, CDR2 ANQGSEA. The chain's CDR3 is CSVGPPGTNTGELFF. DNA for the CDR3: TGCAGCGTTGGGCCACCAGGGACAAACACCGGGGAGCTGTTTTTT.

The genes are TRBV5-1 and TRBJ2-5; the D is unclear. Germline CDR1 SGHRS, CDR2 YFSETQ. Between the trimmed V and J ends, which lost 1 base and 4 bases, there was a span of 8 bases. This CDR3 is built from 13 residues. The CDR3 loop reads CASSLWGGETQYF. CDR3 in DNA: TGCGCCAGCAGCTTGTGGGGTGGAGAGACCCAGTACTTC.

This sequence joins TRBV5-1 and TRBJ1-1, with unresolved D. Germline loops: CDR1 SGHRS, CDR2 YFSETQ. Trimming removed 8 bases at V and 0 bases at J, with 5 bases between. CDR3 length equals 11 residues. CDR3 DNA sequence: TGCGCCAGTAAAATGAACACTGAAGCTTTCTTT. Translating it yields CASKMNTEAFF.

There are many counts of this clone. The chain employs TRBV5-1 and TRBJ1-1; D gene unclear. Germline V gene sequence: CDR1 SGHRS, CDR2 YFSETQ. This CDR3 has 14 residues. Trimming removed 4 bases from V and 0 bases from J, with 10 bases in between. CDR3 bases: TGCGCCAGCAGCCCCGACTCGTTGAACACTGAAGCTTTCTTT. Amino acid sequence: CASSPDSLNTEAFF.

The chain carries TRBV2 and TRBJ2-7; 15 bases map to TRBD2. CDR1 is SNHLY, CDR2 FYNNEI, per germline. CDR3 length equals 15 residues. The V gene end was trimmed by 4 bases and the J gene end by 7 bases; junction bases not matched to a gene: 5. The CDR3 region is CASSGGLAGGHEQYF. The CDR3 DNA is TGTGCCAGCAGTGGGGGACTAGCGGGAGGTCATGAGCAGTACTTC.

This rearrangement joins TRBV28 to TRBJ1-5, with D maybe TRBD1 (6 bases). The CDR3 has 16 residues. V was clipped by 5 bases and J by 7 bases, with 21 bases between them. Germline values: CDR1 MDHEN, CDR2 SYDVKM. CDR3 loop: CASSTKQQGRKQPQHF. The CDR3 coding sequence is TGTGCCAGCAGTACCAAACAACAGGGAAGGAAGCAGCCCCAGCATTTT.

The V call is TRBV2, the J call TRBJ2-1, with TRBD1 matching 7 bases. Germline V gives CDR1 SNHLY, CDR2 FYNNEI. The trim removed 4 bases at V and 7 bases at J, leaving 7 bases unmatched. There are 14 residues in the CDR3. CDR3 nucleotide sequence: TGTGCCAGCAGTGGACAGGGCCTGAGGAATGAGCAGTTCTTC. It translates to CASSGQGLRNEQFF.

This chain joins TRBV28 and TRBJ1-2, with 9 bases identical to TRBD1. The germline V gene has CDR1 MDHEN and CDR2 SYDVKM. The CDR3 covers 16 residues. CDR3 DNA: TGTGCGGGTAGTTCCCGGGGACAGGGATTCGGCTATGGCTACACCTTC. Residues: CAGSSRGQGFGYGYTF.

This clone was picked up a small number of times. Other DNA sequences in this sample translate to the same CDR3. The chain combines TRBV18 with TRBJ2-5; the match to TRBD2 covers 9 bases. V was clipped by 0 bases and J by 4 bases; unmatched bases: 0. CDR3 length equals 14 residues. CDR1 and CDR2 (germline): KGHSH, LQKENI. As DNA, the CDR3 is TGTGCCAGCTCACCACCAGCGGGAGGAGAGACCCAGTACTTC. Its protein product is CASSPPAGGETQYF. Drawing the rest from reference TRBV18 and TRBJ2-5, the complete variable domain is NAGVMQNPRHLVRRRGQEARLRCSPMKGHSHVYWYRQLPEEGLKFMVYLQKENIIDESGMPKERFSAEFPKEGPSILRIQQVVRGDSAAYFCASSPPAGGETQYFGPGTRLLVL.

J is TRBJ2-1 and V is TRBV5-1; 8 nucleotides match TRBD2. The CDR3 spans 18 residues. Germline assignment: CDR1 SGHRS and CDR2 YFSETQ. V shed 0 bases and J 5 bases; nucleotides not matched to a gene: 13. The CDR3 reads CASSLVNPEAGGHNEQFF. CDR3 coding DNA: TGCGCCAGCAGCTTGGTTAACCCGGAGGCGGGAGGCCACAATGAGCAGTTCTTC.

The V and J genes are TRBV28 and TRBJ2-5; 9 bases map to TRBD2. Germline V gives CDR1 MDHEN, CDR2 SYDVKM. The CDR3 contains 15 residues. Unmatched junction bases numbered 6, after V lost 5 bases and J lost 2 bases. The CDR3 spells CASSSLGLAQETQYF. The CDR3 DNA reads TGTGCCAGCAGTAGCCTCGGACTAGCGCAAGAGACCCAGTACTTC.